This T cell receptor (beta chain) was retrieved from a study of cytomegalovirus exposure and HLA in healthy donors. About the research overall: One earlier analysis, a look at 150 million to 200 million T cells, found 117 million unique TCR beta sequences.

About this clone itself: The antigen remains unidentified.

PCR amplification relied on 60 Vbeta primers (plus 13 Jbeta primers). Assay used: immunoSEQ multiplex PCR; TCRdb lists only in-frame clones, some missing. Of approximately 150,000 clones listed, over 60% are singletons. The CDR3 is 13 residues long. The V end was cut by 3 bases, the J end by 7 bases, with 10 bases between. Germline CDR1 SEHNR, CDR2 FQNEAQ (reference sequence). Regarding the study as a whole: In a later analysis, HLA-C alleles had the fewest associated TCRs, DRB1 alleles the most.

V usage is TRBV7-9 and J usage is TRBJ2-1, with TRBD1 as a possible D gene (6 bases). The TCR sequence derives from a man aged 40-55 years in good health and CMV-seronegative. Sequenced material: PBMCs. CDR3 nucleotides: TGTGCCAGCAGCTTGGCAACAGGGAATGAGCAGTTCTTC. It specifies CASSLATGNEQFF.